This TCR beta chain was documented in a study of early T cells in non-severe SARS-CoV-2 infection. Across the study: Chains from this unsorted whole-blood bulk RNA could not be paired.

This clonotype was recorded a few times. Its antigen is as yet unknown. Individual cDNA molecules were tagged with unique molecular identifiers. One entry per CDR3 protein results from TCRdb running MiXCR on the 5' RACE reads. The table lists around 78,000 distinct CDR3 sequences, more than 12% of them singletons. Germline CDR1 is MNHEY and CDR2 is SVGAGI. The CDR3 runs 16 residues. Trimming cost V 0 bases and J 1 base, with 12 bases left between them. Study-level results: VDJdb matching favored anti-spike CD8 responses, missing private and CD4 specificities.

The gene calls are TRBV6-5 and TRBJ2-5, with D hard to call. Specimen: whole blood. The origin of this receptor is an adult who was a healthcare worker with PCR-confirmed SARS-CoV-2 infection or an uninfected control (not recorded which). CDR3 residues: CASSYSWSRRQETQYF. The CDR3 region has the DNA TGTGCCAGCAGTTACTCGTGGTCGCGCCGCCAAGAGACCCAGTACTTC.